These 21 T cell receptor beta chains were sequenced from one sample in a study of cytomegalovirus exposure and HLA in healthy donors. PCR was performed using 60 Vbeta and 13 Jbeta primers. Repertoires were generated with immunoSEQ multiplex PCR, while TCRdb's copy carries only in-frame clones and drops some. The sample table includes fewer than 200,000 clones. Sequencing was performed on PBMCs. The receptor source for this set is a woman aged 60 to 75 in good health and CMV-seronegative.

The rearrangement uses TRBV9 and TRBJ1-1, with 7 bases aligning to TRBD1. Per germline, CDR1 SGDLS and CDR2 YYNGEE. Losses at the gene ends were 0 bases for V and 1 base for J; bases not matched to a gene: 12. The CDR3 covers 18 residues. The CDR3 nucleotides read TGTGCCAGCAGCGTAGGGCATCCCCCGGGACAGAAGAACACTGAAGCTTTCTTT. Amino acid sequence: CASSVGHPPGQKNTEAFF. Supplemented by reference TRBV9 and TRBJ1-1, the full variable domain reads DSGVTQTPKHLITATGQRVTLRCSPRSGDLSVYWYQQSLDQGLQFLIQYYNGEERAKGNILERFSAQQFPDLHSELNLSSLELGDSALYFCASSVGHPPGQKNTEAFFGQGTRLTVV.

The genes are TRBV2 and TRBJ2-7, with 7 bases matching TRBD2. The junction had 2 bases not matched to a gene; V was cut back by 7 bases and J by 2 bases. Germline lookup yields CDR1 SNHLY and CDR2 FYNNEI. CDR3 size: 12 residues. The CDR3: CASTAGAYEQYF. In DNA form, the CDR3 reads TGTGCCAGCACCGCGGGGGCCTACGAGCAGTACTTC.

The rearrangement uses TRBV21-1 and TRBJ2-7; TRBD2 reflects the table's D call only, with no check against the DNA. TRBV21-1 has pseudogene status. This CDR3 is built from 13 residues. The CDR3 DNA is TGTGCCAGCAGGTTACCGGTTAACTACGAGCAGTACTTC. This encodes CASRLPVNYEQYF.

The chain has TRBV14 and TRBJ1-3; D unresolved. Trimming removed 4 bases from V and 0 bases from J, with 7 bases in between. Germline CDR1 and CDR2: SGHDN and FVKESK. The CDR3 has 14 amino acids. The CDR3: CASSPGYSGNTIYF. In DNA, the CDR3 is TGTGCCAGCAGCCCGGGTTACTCTGGAAACACCATATATTTT.

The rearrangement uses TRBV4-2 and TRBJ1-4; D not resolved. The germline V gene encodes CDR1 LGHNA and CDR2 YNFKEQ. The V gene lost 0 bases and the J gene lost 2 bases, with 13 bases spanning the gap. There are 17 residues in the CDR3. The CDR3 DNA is TGTGCCAGCAGCCAAGATGGCCCATCCTCCACTAATGAAAAACTGTTTTTT. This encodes CASSQDGPSSTNEKLFF.

CDR3 residues: CASSQGAGGTYEQYF. CDR3 nucleotide sequence: TGCGCCAGCAGCCAGGGGGCGGGAGGCACCTACGAGCAGTACTTC. This chain connects TRBV4-1 to TRBJ2-7; 8 bases match TRBD2. Trimming at V came to 3 bases and at J to 2 bases, leaving 6 bases not matched to a gene. This CDR3 comprises 15 residues. In germline, CDR1 is MGHRA, CDR2 YSYEKL.

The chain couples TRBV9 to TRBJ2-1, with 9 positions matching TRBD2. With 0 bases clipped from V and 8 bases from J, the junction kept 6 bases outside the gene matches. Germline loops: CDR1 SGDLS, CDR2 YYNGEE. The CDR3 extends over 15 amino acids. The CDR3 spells CASSVGAGGPHEQFF. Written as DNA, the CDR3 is TGTGCCAGCAGCGTAGGGGCGGGGGGGCCCCATGAGCAGTTCTTC.

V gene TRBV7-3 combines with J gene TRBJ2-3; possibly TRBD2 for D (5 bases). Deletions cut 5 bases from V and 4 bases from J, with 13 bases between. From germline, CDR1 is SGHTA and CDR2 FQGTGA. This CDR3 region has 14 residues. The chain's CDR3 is CASSPSGGSDTQYF. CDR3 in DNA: TGTGCCAGCAGCCCGAGCGGTGGCTCAGATACGCAGTATTTT.

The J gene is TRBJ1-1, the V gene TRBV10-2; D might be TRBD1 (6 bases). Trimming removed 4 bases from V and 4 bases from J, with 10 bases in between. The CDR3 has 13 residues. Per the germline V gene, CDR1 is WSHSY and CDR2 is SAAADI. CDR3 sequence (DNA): TGCGCCAGCAGTGTAATAGGGGGCACTGAAGCTTTCTTT. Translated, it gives CASSVIGGTEAFF.

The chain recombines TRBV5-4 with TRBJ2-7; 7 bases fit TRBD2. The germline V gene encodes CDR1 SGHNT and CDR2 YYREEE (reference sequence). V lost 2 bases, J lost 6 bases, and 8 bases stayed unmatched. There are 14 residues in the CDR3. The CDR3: CASSFNRGGTEQYF. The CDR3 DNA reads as TGTGCCAGCAGCTTCAACCGCGGGGGAACCGAGCAGTACTTC.

The CDR3 DNA follows: TGTGCCACCAGCAGAGATTACAGGGTATGGGACACTGAAGCTTTCTTT. Its translation is CATSRDYRVWDTEAFF. The rearrangement links TRBV15 to TRBJ1-1; the D gene is possibly TRBD1 (6 bases). From germline, CDR1 is LNHNV and CDR2 YYDKDF (reference sequence). The germline V and J ends were trimmed by 0 bases and 3 bases, with 14 bases remaining between them. The CDR3 length is 16 residues.

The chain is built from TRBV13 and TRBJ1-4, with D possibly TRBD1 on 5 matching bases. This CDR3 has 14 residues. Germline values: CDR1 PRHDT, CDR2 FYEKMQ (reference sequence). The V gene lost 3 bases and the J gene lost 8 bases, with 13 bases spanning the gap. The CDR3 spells CASSLGRGDEKLFF. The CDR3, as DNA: TGTGCCAGCAGCTTGGGTCGGGGGGACGAAAAACTGTTTTTT.

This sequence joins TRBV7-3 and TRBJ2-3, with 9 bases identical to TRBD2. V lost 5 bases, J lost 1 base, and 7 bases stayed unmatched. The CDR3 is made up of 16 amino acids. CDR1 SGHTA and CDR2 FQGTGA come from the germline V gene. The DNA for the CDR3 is TGTGCCAGCAGCCCTGGGGTAGCGGGGGGCACAGATACGCAGTATTTT. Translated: CASSPGVAGGTDTQYF. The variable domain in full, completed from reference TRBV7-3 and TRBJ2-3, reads GAGVSQTPSNKVTEKGKYVELRCDPISGHTALYWYRQSLGQGPEFLIYFQGTGAADDSGLPNDRFFAVRPEGSVSTLKIQRTERGDSAVYLCASSPGVAGGTDTQYFGPGTRLTVL.

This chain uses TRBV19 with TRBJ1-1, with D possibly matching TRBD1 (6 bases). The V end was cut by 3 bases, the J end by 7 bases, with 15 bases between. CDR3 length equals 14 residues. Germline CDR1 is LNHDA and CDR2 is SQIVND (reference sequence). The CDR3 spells CASSIPDSDFEAFF. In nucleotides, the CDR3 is TGTGCCAGTAGTATTCCGGACAGCGACTTTGAAGCTTTCTTT.

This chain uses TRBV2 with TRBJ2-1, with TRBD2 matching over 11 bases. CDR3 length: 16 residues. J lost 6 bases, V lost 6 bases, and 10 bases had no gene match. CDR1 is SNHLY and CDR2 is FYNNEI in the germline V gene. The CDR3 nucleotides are TGTGCCAGCAGGCAAACTAGCGGGAGAAAAACCAATGAGCAGTTCTTC. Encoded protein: CASRQTSGRKTNEQFF.

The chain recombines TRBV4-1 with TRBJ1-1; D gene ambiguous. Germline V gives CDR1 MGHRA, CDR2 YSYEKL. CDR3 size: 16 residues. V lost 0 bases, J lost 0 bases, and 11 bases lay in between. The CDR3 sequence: CASSQDNVVLNTEAFF. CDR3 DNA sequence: TGCGCCAGCAGCCAAGATAATGTAGTATTGAACACTGAAGCTTTCTTT.

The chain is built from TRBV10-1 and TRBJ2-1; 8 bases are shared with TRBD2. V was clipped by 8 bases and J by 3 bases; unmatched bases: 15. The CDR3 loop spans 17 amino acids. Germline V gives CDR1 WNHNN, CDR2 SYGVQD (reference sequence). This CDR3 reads CASWTSLSHPFYNEQFF. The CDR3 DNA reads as TGCGCCAGCTGGACTAGCCTATCCCACCCATTCTACAATGAGCAGTTCTTC.

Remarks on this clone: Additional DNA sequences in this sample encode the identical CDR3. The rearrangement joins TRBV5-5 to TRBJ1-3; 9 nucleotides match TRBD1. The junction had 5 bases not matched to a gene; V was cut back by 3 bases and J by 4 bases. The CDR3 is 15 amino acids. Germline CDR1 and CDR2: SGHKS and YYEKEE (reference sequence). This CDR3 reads CASSSRDRAGNTIYF. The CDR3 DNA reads TGTGCCAGCAGCTCGCGGGACAGGGCCGGAAACACCATATATTTT.

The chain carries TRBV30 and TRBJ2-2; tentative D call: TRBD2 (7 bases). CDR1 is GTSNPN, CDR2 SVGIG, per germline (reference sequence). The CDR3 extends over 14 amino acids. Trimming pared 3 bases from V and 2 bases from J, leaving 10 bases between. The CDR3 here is CAWRRGANTGELFF. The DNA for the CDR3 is TGTGCCTGGAGACGGGGGGCCAACACCGGGGAGCTGTTTTTT.

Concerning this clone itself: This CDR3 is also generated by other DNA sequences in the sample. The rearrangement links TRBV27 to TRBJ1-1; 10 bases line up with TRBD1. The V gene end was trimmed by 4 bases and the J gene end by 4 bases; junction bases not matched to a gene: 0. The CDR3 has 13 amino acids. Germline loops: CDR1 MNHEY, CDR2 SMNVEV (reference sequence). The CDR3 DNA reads TGTGCCAGCAGTTGGACAGGGGGCACTGAAGCTTTCTTT. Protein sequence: CASSWTGGTEAFF.

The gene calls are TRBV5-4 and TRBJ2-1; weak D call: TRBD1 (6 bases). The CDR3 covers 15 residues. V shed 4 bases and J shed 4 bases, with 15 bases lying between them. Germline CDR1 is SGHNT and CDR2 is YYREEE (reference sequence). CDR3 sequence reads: CASSSAGATYNEQFF. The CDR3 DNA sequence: TGTGCCAGCAGCAGCGCAGGGGCAACTTACAATGAGCAGTTCTTC.